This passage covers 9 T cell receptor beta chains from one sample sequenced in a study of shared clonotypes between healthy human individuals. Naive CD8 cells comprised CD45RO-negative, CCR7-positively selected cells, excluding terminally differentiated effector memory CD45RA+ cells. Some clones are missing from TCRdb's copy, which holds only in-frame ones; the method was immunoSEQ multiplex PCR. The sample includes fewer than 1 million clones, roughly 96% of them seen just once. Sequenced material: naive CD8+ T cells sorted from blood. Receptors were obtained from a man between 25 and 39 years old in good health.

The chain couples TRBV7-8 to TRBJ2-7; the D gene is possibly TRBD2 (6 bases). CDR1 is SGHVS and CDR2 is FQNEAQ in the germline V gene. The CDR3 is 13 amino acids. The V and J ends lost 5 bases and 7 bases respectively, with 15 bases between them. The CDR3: CASSHRLVGEQYF. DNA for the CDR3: TGTGCCAGCAGCCATAGACTAGTGGGGGAGCAGTACTTC.

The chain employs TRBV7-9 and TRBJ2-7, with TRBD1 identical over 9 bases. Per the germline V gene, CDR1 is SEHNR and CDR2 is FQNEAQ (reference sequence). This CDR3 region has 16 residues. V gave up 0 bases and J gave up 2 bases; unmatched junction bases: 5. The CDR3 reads CASSLASGTGTYEQYF. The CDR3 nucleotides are TGTGCCAGCAGCTTAGCATCCGGGACAGGGACCTACGAGCAGTACTTC.

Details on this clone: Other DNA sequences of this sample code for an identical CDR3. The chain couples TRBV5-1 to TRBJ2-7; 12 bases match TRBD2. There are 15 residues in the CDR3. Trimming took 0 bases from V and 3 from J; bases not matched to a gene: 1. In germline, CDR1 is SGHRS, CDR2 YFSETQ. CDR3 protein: CASSLETSGSYEQYF. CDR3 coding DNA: TGCGCCAGCAGCTTGGAGACTAGCGGGAGCTACGAGCAGTACTTC.

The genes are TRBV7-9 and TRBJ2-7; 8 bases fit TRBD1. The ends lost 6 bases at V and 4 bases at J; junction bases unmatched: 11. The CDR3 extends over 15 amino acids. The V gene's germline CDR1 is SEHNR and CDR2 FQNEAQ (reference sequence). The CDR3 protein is CASRARQGPGYEQYF. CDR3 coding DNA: TGTGCCAGCAGAGCAAGACAGGGGCCAGGGTACGAGCAGTACTTC.

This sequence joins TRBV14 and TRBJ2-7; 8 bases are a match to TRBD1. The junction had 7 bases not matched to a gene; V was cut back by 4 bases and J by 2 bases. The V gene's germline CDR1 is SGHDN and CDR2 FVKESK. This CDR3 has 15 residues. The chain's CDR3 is CASSRPGTGAYEQYF. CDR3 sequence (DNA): TGTGCCAGCAGCCGCCCCGGGACAGGAGCCTACGAGCAGTACTTC.

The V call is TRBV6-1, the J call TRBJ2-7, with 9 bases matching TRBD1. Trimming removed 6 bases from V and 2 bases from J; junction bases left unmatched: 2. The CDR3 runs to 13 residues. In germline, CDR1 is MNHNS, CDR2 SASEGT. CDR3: CASRDRGAYEQYF. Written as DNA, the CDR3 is TGTGCCAGCAGAGACAGGGGGGCCTACGAGCAGTACTTC.

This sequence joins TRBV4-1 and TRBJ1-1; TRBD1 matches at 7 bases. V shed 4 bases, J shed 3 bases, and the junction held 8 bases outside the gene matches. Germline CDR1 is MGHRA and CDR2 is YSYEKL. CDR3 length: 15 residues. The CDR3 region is CASSPNIDRDTEAFF. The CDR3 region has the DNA TGCGCCAGCAGCCCAAACATCGACAGGGACACTGAAGCTTTCTTT.

The CDR3 protein is CASSSREGRTQYF. CDR3 nucleotide sequence: TGTGCCAGCAGTTCCCGGGAGGGACGAACGCAGTATTTT. This chain joins TRBV27 and TRBJ2-3, with 8 bases matching TRBD2. The trim removed 4 bases at V and 9 bases at J, leaving 6 bases unmatched. CDR3 length: 13 amino acids. Germline V lookup: CDR1 MNHEY, CDR2 SMNVEV (reference sequence).

CDR3 in amino acids: CASSGVGSSGNTIYF. CDR3 in DNA: TGTGCCAGCAGTGGGGTTGGATCCTCTGGAAACACCATATATTTT. This rearrangement joins TRBV28 to TRBJ1-3; no clear D. The V end lost 5 bases, the J end lost 0 bases, and 11 bases lay between the germline ends. The CDR3 runs 15 residues. Germline V gene sequence: CDR1 MDHEN, CDR2 SYDVKM.